The 30 T cell receptor beta chains listed next were all sequenced from one sample in a study of Ad26.COV2.S vaccination and SARS-CoV-2 variants. Repertoires were generated with immunoSEQ multiplex PCR, while TCRdb's copy carries only in-frame clones and drops some. The table shows about 390,000 clones, with 80% to 90% occurring only once. The treatment: around 19 received Ad26.COV2.S at low or high dose, single or two shots; 5 received placebo; per-sample allocation not given. Collection of the samples took place on day 63 after the first injection of vaccine or placebo. The specimen comprised peripheral blood, sampled in a trial of Ad26.COV2.S vaccine versus placebo. These receptors came from a person aged 18 to 59 who received the Ad26.COV2.S COVID-19 vaccine or a placebo.

The V and J genes are TRBV4-3 and TRBJ2-7; D perhaps matches TRBD1 (6 bases). Germline V lookup: CDR1 LGHNA, CDR2 YSLEER. Deletions cut 0 bases from V and 3 bases from J, with 18 bases between. The CDR3 consists of 17 residues. The CDR3 DNA reads as TGCGCCAGCAGCCAAGAAACGAGCCGGGACACTATCTACGAGCAGTACTTC. Translated, it gives CASSQETSRDTIYEQYF.

CDR3 in amino acids: CASSRGTVSGNTIYF. In DNA, the CDR3 is TGTGCCAGCTCACGGGGGACAGTCTCTGGAAACACCATATATTTT. V is TRBV18 and J is TRBJ1-3; 7 positions agree with TRBD1. There are 15 residues in the CDR3. The V segment lost 4 bases and the J segment 0 bases; nucleotides outside the gene matches: 3. Germline lookup yields CDR1 KGHSH and CDR2 LQKENI.

J is TRBJ1-1 and V is TRBV7-9, with 10 bases lining up with TRBD1. The ends lost 5 bases at V and 1 base at J; junction bases unmatched: 7. The CDR3 contains 16 residues. The germline V gene has CDR1 SEHNR and CDR2 FQNEAQ (reference sequence). Written as DNA, the CDR3 is TGTGCCAGCAGCACCCCGACAGGGGGCGAGAACACTGAAGCTTTCTTT. It translates to CASSTPTGGENTEAFF. Full variable domain (remainder filled in from reference TRBV7-9 and TRBJ1-1): DTGVSQNPRHKITKRGQNVTFRCDPISEHNRLYWYRQTLGQGPEFLTYFQNEAQLEKSRLLSDRFSAERPKGSFSTLEIQRTEQGDSAMYLCASSTPTGGENTEAFFGQGTRLTVV.

The CDR3 DNA sequence: TGTGCCAGCAGTTTAGGTTGGGCCGGGAACCCCTACGAGCAGTACTTC. Translating gives CASSLGWAGNPYEQYF. The rearrangement uses TRBV27 and TRBJ2-7; tentatively, D is TRBD2 (5 bases). V was trimmed by 2 bases and J by 2 bases, leaving 16 bases between them. This CDR3 contains 16 residues. Germline V CDR1 and CDR2: MNHEY, SMNVEV (reference sequence).

The rearrangement joins TRBV5-6 to TRBJ2-1; 8 bases match TRBD2. CDR1 is SGHDT, CDR2 YYEEEE, per germline. CDR3 size: 15 residues. V gave up 4 bases and J gave up 2 bases; unmatched junction bases: 5. The CDR3 region is CASSLGGVAYNEQFF. CDR3 coding DNA: TGTGCCAGCAGCCTCGGGGGGGTCGCCTACAATGAGCAGTTCTTC.

The rearrangement links TRBV28 to TRBJ2-7, with D possibly matching TRBD1 (6 bases). V lost 3 bases and J 9 bases, leaving 12 bases between the germline ends. Germline V gives CDR1 MDHEN, CDR2 SYDVKM. The CDR3 extends over 12 amino acids. CDR3 protein: CASSLDSRVQYF. CDR3 nucleotide sequence: TGTGCCAGCAGTTTGGACAGCCGAGTGCAGTACTTC.

This sequence joins TRBV21-1 and TRBJ1-2. TRBV21-1 is a listed pseudogene. The CDR3 length is 12 residues. For the CDR3, the DNA is TGTGCCAGCAGCAAGGGTTGTTATGGCTACACCTTC. It encodes CASSKGCYGYTF.

V gene TRBV4-3 combines with J gene TRBJ1-4; D is undetermined. Germline CDR1 LGHNA, CDR2 YSLEER. This CDR3 is built from 15 residues. Trimming stripped 0 bases from V and 3 bases from J, with 8 bases between. CDR3 sequence: CASSQDLRANEKLFF. CDR3 in DNA: TGCGCCAGCAGCCAAGATCTACGGGCTAATGAAAAACTGTTTTTT.

The chain joins TRBV4-1 to TRBJ2-1, with 8 bases matching TRBD2. Trimming removed 1 base from V and 6 bases from J; junction bases left unmatched: 8. This CDR3 spans 16 amino acids. Germline CDR1 is MGHRA and CDR2 is YSYEKL. CDR3 bases: TGCGCCAGCAGCCAAGTAGCGGGGAAGGTAGTCAATGAGCAGTTCTTC. It yields the protein CASSQVAGKVVNEQFF.

This clone was found once. The rearrangement links TRBV6-2 or TRBV6-3 to TRBJ2-1; the match to TRBD2 covers 9 bases. The CDR3 has 17 amino acids. With 1 base clipped from V and 6 bases from J, the junction kept 10 bases outside the gene matches. CDR1 MNHEY and CDR2 SVGEGT come from the germline V gene. The CDR3 protein is CASSYYLAGGPSNEQFF. The CDR3 nucleotides read TGTGCCAGCAGTTACTACTTGGCGGGGGGGCCGTCCAATGAGCAGTTCTTC.

This clone was seen a few times. Germline and junction disagree at one end, which may indicate a read error. The chain combines TRBV6-6 with TRBJ1-3; 8 bases line up with TRBD1. The CDR3 is 13 residues long. The germline CDR1 and CDR2 sequences are MNHNY and SVGAGI (reference sequence). As DNA, the CDR3 is TGTGCCAGCAGTCCATCTCCGGGGACAGGCCTGGATTTT. It yields the protein CASSPSPGTGLDF.

The V and J genes are TRBV27 and TRBJ2-3; 14 positions agree with TRBD2. With 8 bases clipped from V and 5 bases from J, the junction kept 9 bases outside the gene matches. The CDR3 is made up of 16 amino acids. The V gene's germline CDR1 is MNHEY and CDR2 SMNVEV (reference sequence). The CDR3 region has the DNA TGTGCCAGCTTTTCTCGACTAGCGGGGGGGAGAGATACGCAGTATTTT. Translation: CASFSRLAGGRDTQYF.

This clone has only a few counts. The chain recombines TRBV19 with TRBJ1-5; 7 bases are a match to TRBD1. V was pared by 4 bases and J by 4 bases, with 10 bases of the junction left unmatched. CDR3 length equals 16 residues. Germline V CDR1 and CDR2: LNHDA, SQIVND (reference sequence). In DNA, the CDR3 is TGTGCCAGTAGTAGGCCGGGACAGCTTCTGAATCAGCCCCAGCATTTT. Translating gives CASSRPGQLLNQPQHF.

V usage is TRBV10-3 and J usage is TRBJ1-5; TRBD1 aligns across 9 bases. V lost 4 bases to trimming and J lost 7 bases; unmatched junction nucleotides: 5. There are 14 residues in the CDR3. Germline-derived CDR1 and CDR2 are ENHRY and SYGVKD. The CDR3 coding sequence is TGTGCCATCAGTGCAACAGGGGGCACCCAGCCCCAGCATTTT. Translation: CAISATGGTQPQHF.

The chain carries TRBV2 and TRBJ2-2; D remains ambiguous. The V gene's germline CDR1 is SNHLY and CDR2 FYNNEI. Trimming left V 6 bases short and J 7 bases short, with 18 bases between. This CDR3 has 15 amino acids. In DNA form, the CDR3 reads TGTGCCAGCAGCCCGGATGGTCGTGTGATCGGGGAGCTGTTTTTT. The encoded protein is CASSPDGRVIGELFF.

The genes are TRBV3-1 (or the pseudogene TRBV3-2) and TRBJ1-2; perhaps TRBD1 as D (6 bases). The CDR3 has 16 residues. V shed 0 bases and J shed 4 bases, with 15 bases lying between them. Germline assignment: CDR1 LGHDT and CDR2 YNNKEL (reference sequence). The CDR3 here is CASSQDLGGPGYGYTF. The CDR3 DNA sequence: TGTGCCAGCAGCCAAGATCTTGGGGGGCCTGGCTATGGCTACACCTTC.

This clone was detected once. The CDR3 region is CASSSGGYHEQYF. DNA of the CDR3: TGTGCCAGCTCATCGGGGGGCTACCACGAGCAGTACTTC. This chain links TRBV18 with TRBJ2-7; possible D gene TRBD2, 7 bases. The CDR3 spans 13 residues. Trimming stripped 5 bases from V and 5 bases from J, with 13 bases between. The germline CDR1 and CDR2 sequences are KGHSH and LQKENI.

This sequence joins TRBV4-3 and TRBJ2-2, with unresolved D. The V end was cut by 4 bases, the J end by 2 bases, with 8 bases between. This CDR3 region has 14 residues. Germline V gives CDR1 LGHNA, CDR2 YSLEER. CDR3 sequence: CASSRNGNTGELFF. The CDR3 DNA sequence: TGCGCCAGCAGCCGGAACGGAAACACCGGGGAGCTGTTTTTT.

The chain recombines TRBV18 with TRBJ1-2; tentative D call: TRBD1 (5 bases). The V gene's germline CDR1 is KGHSH and CDR2 LQKENI. The germline V and J ends were trimmed by 6 bases and 6 bases, with 20 bases remaining between them. This CDR3 is built from 15 residues. In DNA form, the CDR3 reads TGTGCCAGCTCCCAAGACAGAGTCTACGCTGATGGCTACACCTTC. It codes for CASSQDRVYADGYTF.

The V and J genes are TRBV5-1 and TRBJ2-1; 10 positions agree with TRBD1. Germline V gene sequence: CDR1 SGHRS, CDR2 YFSETQ. The V gene end was trimmed by 5 bases and the J gene end by 0 bases; junction bases not matched to a gene: 11. The CDR3 sequence is 18 residues long. The CDR3 nucleotides are TGCGCCAGCAGGAGGGACAGGGGAGTTCGGGGCTCCTACAATGAGCAGTTCTTC. Translation: CASRRDRGVRGSYNEQFF.

This chain connects TRBV6-1 to TRBJ2-1; unclear D gene. Trimming pared 2 bases from V and 10 bases from J, leaving 9 bases between. The germline V gene has CDR1 MNHNS and CDR2 SASEGT. CDR3 size: 12 residues. CDR3 sequence (DNA): TGTGCCAGCAGTGAAATGGGCAGGGAGCAGTTCTTC. It translates to CASSEMGREQFF.

This clone was recorded once. The chain employs TRBV19 and TRBJ1-1; D gene ambiguous. Germline V gene sequence: CDR1 LNHDA, CDR2 SQIVND (reference sequence). The CDR3 covers 13 residues. V was trimmed by 7 bases and J by 0 bases, leaving 9 bases between them. The CDR3 region has the DNA TGTGCCAGTAAGTTCGGCATGAACACTGAAGCTTTCTTT. It yields the protein CASKFGMNTEAFF.

This clone was recorded only once. The genes are TRBV4-1 and TRBJ1-1; D is ambiguous. The CDR3 contains 13 residues. CDR1 and CDR2 (germline): MGHRA, YSYEKL. The V end was cut by 0 bases, the J end by 6 bases, with 8 bases between. DNA for the CDR3: TGCGCCAGCAGCCAAGACTCGGCAGCTGAAGCTTTCTTT. Amino acids: CASSQDSAAEAFF.

The chain recombines TRBV18 with TRBJ1-1; D is perhaps TRBD1 (5 bases). Germline assignment: CDR1 KGHSH and CDR2 LQKENI. Trimming took off 2 bases at V and 2 bases at J, with 12 bases between the two ends. The CDR3 is 15 amino acids. For the CDR3, the DNA is TGTGCCAGCTCACCATTGACAGTCCCAAACACTGAAGCTTTCTTT. Protein: CASSPLTVPNTEAFF. The whole variable domain, remainder taken from reference TRBV18 and TRBJ1-1, is NAGVMQNPRHLVRRRGQEARLRCSPMKGHSHVYWYRQLPEEGLKFMVYLQKENIIDESGMPKERFSAEFPKEGPSILRIQQVVRGDSAAYFCASSPLTVPNTEAFFGQGTRLTVV.

The CDR3 loop reads CASSLAPNQPQHF. The CDR3 DNA sequence: TGTGCCAGCAGTTTAGCCCCCAATCAGCCCCAGCATTTT. This chain connects TRBV12-3 or TRBV12-4 to TRBJ1-5; unclear D gene. The CDR3 loop spans 13 amino acids. With 0 bases removed from V and 3 bases from J, the gap between germline ends came to 3 bases.

The chain is built from TRBV27 and TRBJ2-7, with D possibly TRBD1 on 5 matching bases. CDR1 is MNHEY, CDR2 SMNVEV, per germline (reference sequence). The V gene lost 2 bases and the J gene lost 5 bases, with 10 bases spanning the gap. The length of the CDR3 is 13 residues. The DNA for the CDR3 is TGTGCCAGCAGTTTAACAGGAGCCCACGAGCAGTACTTC. It is translated as CASSLTGAHEQYF.

The rearrangement uses TRBV12-3 or TRBV12-4 and TRBJ2-7; no reliable D call. CDR3 length: 13 residues. Trimming stripped 1 base from V and 5 bases from J, with 9 bases between. As DNA, the CDR3 is TGTGCCAGCAGTTTAGGACTTTTCCACGAGCAGTACTTC. Translating it yields CASSLGLFHEQYF.

The V call is TRBV7-2, the J call TRBJ2-3; TRBD2 agrees at 11 bases. Germline values: CDR1 SGHTA, CDR2 FQGNSA. There are 15 residues in the CDR3. V shed 8 bases and J 5 bases; nucleotides not matched to a gene: 9. CDR3 sequence reads: CASGPVAGGVDTQYF. CDR3 DNA sequence: TGTGCCAGCGGGCCGGTAGCGGGGGGGGTAGATACGCAGTATTTT.

The chain has TRBV6-5 and TRBJ1-2; a possible D gene is TRBD1 (5 bases). This CDR3 has 12 residues. The germline gives CDR1 MNHEY, CDR2 SVGAGI. Between the trimmed V and J ends, which lost 10 bases and 4 bases, there was a span of 13 bases. CDR3 nucleotides: TGTGCCACTACCAGGGAGGGCTATGGCTACACCTTC. Its protein product is CATTREGYGYTF.

V is TRBV19 and J is TRBJ1-2; D may be TRBD1 (5 bases). This CDR3 is 15 amino acids long. The V end was cut by 6 bases, the J end by 0 bases, with 14 bases between. Per the germline V gene, CDR1 is LNHDA and CDR2 is SQIVND (reference sequence). Here the CDR3 DNA reads TGTGCCAGTAGATCCGGGACGGATGCTAACTATGGCTACACCTTC. Translated: CASRSGTDANYGYTF. Looking up the rest from reference TRBV19 and TRBJ1-2 gives the full variable domain: DGGITQSPKYLFRKEGQNVTLSCEQNLNHDAMYWYRQDPGQGLRLIYYSQIVNDFQKGDIAEGYSVSREKKESFPLTVTSAQKNPTAFYLCASRSGTDANYGYTFGSGTRLTVV.